This T cell receptor (beta chain) was observed in a study of T cell responses to AZD1222 COVID-19 vaccine (dated by TCRdb to the early 2020s). Turning to the overall study: AZD1222 recipients given second doses at about 4 weeks or at about 12 weeks were pooled, since spike-specific TCR depth and breadth were not found to differ between the two schedules. TCR sequencing was performed for more than 230 trial participants, of whom about 210 were given two doses of AZD1222 and around 25 were given two doses of MenACWY control vaccine. Trial participants were enrolled by age into subgroups of 18-55, 56-69 and 70-plus years, and 148, 28 and 57 TCR-sequenced participants, respectively, were included in these subgroups.

The time point label, read with the paper, signifies: baseline before first vaccination. Vaccinee samples were obtained from the UK trials COV001 and COV002, which included a single-blind randomized controlled phase 2/3 trial of AZD1222 (ChAdOx1 nCoV-19) in healthy adults. For TCRbeta chain sequencing, PBMC samples from trial participants were taken at day 0 and at day 28 after the second dose. Trimming costs V 0 bases and J 0 bases, and their ends lie 21 bases apart. The CDR3, from cysteine to phenylalanine, totals 19 residues. Only CDR3 DNA remains: 57 bases, in frame from the first base. The germline V gene (reference sequence) supplies CDR1 GTSNPN and CDR2 SVGIG. Results and caveats for the whole study, not just this receptor: Because no day 14 peak-response samples were available, the repertoires could be characterized only after the peak T cell response. Participants were mostly white British, with more females than males. The authors suggested clonal diversity may have been underestimated. Conclusions about previously exposed vaccinees were limited because only six AZD1222 recipients were SARS-CoV-2 seropositive at baseline. After two AZD1222 doses, spike-specific TCR breadth and depth were significantly higher than at day 0 and than in MenACWY recipients. The 56-69-year group was small, and its depth increase did not reach significance, likely because of low power. The vaccine-associated CD4 TCRs covered the entire spike protein, and the dominant responses fell in regions 160-218 and 743-854. Reportedly, almost half of the unique spike-specific TCRs recognized epitopes lying outside the regions that are mutated in the B.1.351 and B.1.1.7 variants.

The CDR3 regions of human TCRbeta chains were subjected to immunosequencing. In the source study's methods: Repertoire TCRs were checked for matches against a reference library of SARS-CoV-2-specific TCRs that had been generated using the MIRA antigen-specificity platform. Breadth meant the fraction of unique TCRs that were SARS-CoV-2-associated, whereas depth meant the fraction of total T cells that were SARS-CoV-2-associated. Each spike-specific TCR was assigned to its reactive spike region and to a CD4 or CD8 class using the MIRA data. Log10-transformed breadth and depth values were compared by one-way ANOVA with Sidak's multiple comparisons tests. Here the immuneACCESS table is served through TCRdb, limited to in-frame sequences with V and J called. Missing clones are a known gap in these copies; in checked studies unresolved V genes cover under half, and the rest lacks a known reason. D and trimming were read from the DNA, whereas the V and J calls and clone size are those reported in that table. The sample table lists around 80,000 clones, around 88% of them with a count of one. The ten largest account for over 8% of the sample.

As regards this clone: It lacks a known antigen. No per-base quality is available; no much larger clone lies one base away.

The sequence joins TRBV30 to TRBJ1-3; TRBD1 is a weak D gene call, 5 bases matching. Sequencing was performed on peripheral blood, taken on day 0 of AZD1222 vaccination. The source is an adult in good health. In nucleotides, the sequence is TGTGCCTGGAGTGTAGGGGTTGTACTAGGGGAAAACTCTGGAAACACCATATATTTT. Its protein product is CAWSVGVVLGENSGNTIYF. With the portions outside the CDR3 filled from the reference TRBV30 and TRBJ1-3 genes, the complete variable region becomes SQTIHQWPATLVQPVGSPLSLECTVEGTSNPNLYWYRQAAGRGLQLLFYSVGIGQISSEVPQNLSASRPQDRQFILSSKKLLLSDSGFYLCAWSVGVVLGENSGNTIYFGEGSWLTVV.